In this sample, the clone carrying this TCR beta chain turned up a few times. Its antigen is still unknown. Unique molecular identifiers were incorporated into the prepared TCRbeta library. Each CDR3 protein gets one entry after TCRdb re-called the PCR reads with MiXCR. In the table there are about 470,000 distinct CDR3 sequences, 43% of which are singletons. The source of the sample is a study of T-cell reconstitution after alpha-beta-depleted transplantation in children. This CDR3 is built from 13 residues. CDR1 is DFQATT, CDR2 SNEGSKA, per germline (reference sequence). The ends lost 2 bases at V and 7 bases at J; junction bases unmatched: 5. Study observations and caveats: The study traced high day-60 TCRbeta diversity in some patients to surviving recipient T cells and thymic progenitors. The authors attributed T-cell counts and diversity one year after transplant mostly to newly produced T cells. Alpha-beta T cells present about two months after transplant were reported to originate from several hundred expanded graft clones.

The material sequenced was PBMCs, taken before TCRalphabeta/CD19-depleted stem cell transplant. The sequence was collected from a girl aged 2 to 10 with aplastic anemia, due to receive a stem cell transplant. This sequence joins TRBV20-1 and TRBJ2-3; the match to TRBD1 covers 8 bases. CDR3 nucleotide sequence: TGCAGTGCTAGACAGGGGGCCGGGTATACGCAGTATTTT. Protein sequence: CSARQGAGYTQYF.